This T cell receptor (beta chain) emerged from a study of T cell responses to AZD1222 COVID-19 vaccine. Generated by immunoSEQ multiplex PCR, the TCRdb table keeps only in-frame clones and is missing some. The repertoire includes tens of thousands of clones, around nine tenths of them detected once, and approximately 6.3% sits in the top ten. The source material was peripheral blood, sampled 28 days after the second dose of the MenACWY control vaccine. The sequence was obtained from an adult who received the MenACWY meningococcal vaccine as a control.

Here the CDR3 DNA reads TGTGCCAGTAGTACCAGCGGTCCTAGCAATCAGCCCCAGCATTTT. Translated, it gives CASSTSGPSNQPQHF. This chain joins TRBV19 and TRBJ1-5; D not resolved. CDR1 is LNHDA and CDR2 is SQIVND in the germline V gene (reference sequence). V lost 4 bases and J lost 0, with 10 bases in between. CDR3 length: 15 residues.